This T cell receptor (beta chain) appears in the sequencing data of a study of shared clonotypes between healthy human individuals. The overall study: Used for every donor were three CD4 naive, three CD4 memory, two CD8 naive and one CD8 memory plate.

General study findings and limits: A handful of donors held roughly 5% of naive CD4 clonotypes in common. Clonotypes shared by all four donors outscored non-shared clonotypes in generation probability.

Germline V gene lookup returns CDR1 SGHTA and CDR2 FQGTGA. The CDR3 runs 15 residues. With V trimmed by 5 bases and J by 2 bases, 1 base remained unmatched. TCRdb's copy holds only in-frame clones and misses some; the assay was immunoSEQ multiplex PCR. Counted here are 2,500,000 or so clones, just under 95% occurring once; the ten biggest clones make up more than 0.35%. Adults of Caucasian background living in Nashville, Tennessee made up all donors. On this clone itself: What it recognizes is unknown.

Sequenced input: naive CD4+ T cells from PBMCs. Subset here: CD45RA+ positively selected. The chain is built from TRBV7-3 and TRBJ2-1; 12 bases map to TRBD2. This TCR came from a man aged 18 to 30 in good health. Some clones in this sample may be carry-over from other donors' samples. Written as DNA, the CDR3 is TGTGCCAGCAGCCGGACTAGCGGGGCCTACAATGAGCAGTTCTTC. It codes for CASSRTSGAYNEQFF.